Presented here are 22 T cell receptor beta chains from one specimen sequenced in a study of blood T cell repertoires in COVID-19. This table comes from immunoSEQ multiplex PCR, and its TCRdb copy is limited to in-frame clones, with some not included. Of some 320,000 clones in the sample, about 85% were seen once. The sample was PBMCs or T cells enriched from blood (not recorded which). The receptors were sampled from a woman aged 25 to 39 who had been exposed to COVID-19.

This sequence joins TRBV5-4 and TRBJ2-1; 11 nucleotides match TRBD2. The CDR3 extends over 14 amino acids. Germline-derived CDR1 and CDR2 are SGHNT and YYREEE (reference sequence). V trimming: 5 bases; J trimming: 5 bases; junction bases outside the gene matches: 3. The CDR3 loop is CASRGLAENNEQFF. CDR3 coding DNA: TGTGCCAGCAGGGGACTAGCGGAAAACAATGAGCAGTTCTTC.

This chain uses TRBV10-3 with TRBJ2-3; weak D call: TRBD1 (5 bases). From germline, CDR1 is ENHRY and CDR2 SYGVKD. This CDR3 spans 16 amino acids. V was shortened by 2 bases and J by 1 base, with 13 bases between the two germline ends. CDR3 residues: CAISENQGDRTDTQYF. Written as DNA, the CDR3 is TGTGCCATCAGTGAGAATCAAGGGGATCGCACAGATACGCAGTATTTT.

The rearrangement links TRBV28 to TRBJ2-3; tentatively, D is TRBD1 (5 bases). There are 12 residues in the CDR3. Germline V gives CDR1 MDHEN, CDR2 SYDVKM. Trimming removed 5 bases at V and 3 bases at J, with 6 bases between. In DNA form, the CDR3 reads TGTGCCAGCAGTCAGGGAACAGATACGCAGTATTTT. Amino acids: CASSQGTDTQYF.

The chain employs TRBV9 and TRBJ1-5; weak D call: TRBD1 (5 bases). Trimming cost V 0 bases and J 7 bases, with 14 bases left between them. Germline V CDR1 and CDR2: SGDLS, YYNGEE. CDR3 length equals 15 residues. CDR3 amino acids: CASSVEITGSQPQHF. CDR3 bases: TGTGCCAGCAGCGTAGAAATCACAGGTTCCCAGCCCCAGCATTTT. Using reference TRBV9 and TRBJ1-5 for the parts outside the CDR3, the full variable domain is DSGVTQTPKHLITATGQRVTLRCSPRSGDLSVYWYQQSLDQGLQFLIQYYNGEERAKGNILERFSAQQFPDLHSELNLSSLELGDSALYFCASSVEITGSQPQHFGDGTRLSIL.

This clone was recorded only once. CDR3 nucleotide sequence: TGTGCCAGCAGTAAAGGGACTTTAACCTCCGGGGCCAACGTCCTGACTTTC. This sequence encodes CASSKGTLTSGANVLTF. The rearrangement links TRBV6-1 to TRBJ2-6; possibly TRBD2 for D (6 bases). Germline values: CDR1 MNHNS, CDR2 SASEGT. Trimming shortened V by 5 bases and J by 4 bases, and 18 bases separated the two germline ends. There are 17 residues in the CDR3.

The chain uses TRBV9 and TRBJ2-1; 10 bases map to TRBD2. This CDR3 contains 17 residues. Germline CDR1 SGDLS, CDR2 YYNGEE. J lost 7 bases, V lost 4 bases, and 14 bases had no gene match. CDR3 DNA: TGTGCCAGCAGCCCGACTAGCGGGTTAGGTTTAGGGAATGAGCAGTTCTTC. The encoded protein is CASSPTSGLGLGNEQFF.

CDR3 nucleotide sequence: TGTGCCAGCAACAGGGGACTAGCGGGAGACGGGTTCTTC. Translated, it gives CASNRGLAGDGFF. This chain links TRBV5-6 with TRBJ2-1, with 14 bases lining up with TRBD2. The germline V gene has CDR1 SGHDT and CDR2 YYEEEE. The CDR3 has 13 residues. V shed 6 bases and J 15 bases; nucleotides not matched to a gene: 8. Supplemented by reference TRBV5-6 and TRBJ2-1, the full variable domain reads DAGVTQSPTHLIKTRGQQVTLRCSPKSGHDTVSWYQQALGQGPQFIFQYYEEEERQRGNFPDRFSGHQFPNYSSELNVNALLLGDSALYLCASNRGLAGDGFFGPGTRLTVL.

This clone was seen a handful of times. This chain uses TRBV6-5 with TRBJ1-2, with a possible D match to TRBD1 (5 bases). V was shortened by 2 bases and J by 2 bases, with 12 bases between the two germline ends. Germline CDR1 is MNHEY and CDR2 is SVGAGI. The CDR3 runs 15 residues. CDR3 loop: CASSYSQGTNYGYTF. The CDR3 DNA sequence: TGTGCCAGCAGTTACAGTCAGGGAACGAACTATGGCTACACCTTC.

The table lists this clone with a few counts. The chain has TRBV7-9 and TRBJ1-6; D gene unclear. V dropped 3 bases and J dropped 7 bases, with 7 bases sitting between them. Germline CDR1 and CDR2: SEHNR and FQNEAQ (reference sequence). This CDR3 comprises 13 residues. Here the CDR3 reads CASSFDANSPLHF. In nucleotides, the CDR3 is TGTGCCAGCAGCTTTGATGCGAATTCACCCCTCCACTTT.

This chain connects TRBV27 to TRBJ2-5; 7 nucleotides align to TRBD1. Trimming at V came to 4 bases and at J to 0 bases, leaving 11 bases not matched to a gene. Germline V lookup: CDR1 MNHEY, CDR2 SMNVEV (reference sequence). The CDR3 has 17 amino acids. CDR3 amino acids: CASSSGQLNAHQETQYF. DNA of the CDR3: TGTGCCAGCAGTTCGGGACAGCTCAACGCCCACCAAGAGACCCAGTACTTC.

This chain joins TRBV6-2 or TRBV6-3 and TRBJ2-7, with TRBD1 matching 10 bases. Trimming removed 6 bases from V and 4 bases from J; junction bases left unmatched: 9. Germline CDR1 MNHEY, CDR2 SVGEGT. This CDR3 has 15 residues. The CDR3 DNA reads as TGTGCCAGCAGACCTATTGACAGGGGGCGGTACGAGCAGTACTTC. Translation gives CASRPIDRGRYEQYF.

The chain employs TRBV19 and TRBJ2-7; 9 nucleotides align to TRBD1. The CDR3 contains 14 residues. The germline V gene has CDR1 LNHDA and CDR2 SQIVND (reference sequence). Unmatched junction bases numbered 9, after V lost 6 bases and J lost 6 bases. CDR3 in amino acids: CASSHRDRVFEQYF. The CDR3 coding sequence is TGTGCCAGTAGCCACCGGGACAGGGTGTTCGAGCAGTACTTC.

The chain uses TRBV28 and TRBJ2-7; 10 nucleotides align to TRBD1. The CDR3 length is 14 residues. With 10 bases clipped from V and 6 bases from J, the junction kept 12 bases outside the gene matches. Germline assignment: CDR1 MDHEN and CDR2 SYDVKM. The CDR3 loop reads CATLPGQGKREQYF. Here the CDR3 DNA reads TGTGCCACTTTACCGGGACAGGGGAAGCGCGAGCAGTACTTC.

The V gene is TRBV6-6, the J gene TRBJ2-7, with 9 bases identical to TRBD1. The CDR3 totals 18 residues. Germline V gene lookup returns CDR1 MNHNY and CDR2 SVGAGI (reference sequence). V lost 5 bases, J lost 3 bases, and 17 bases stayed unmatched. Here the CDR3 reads CASSQGQGTSKDVYEQYF. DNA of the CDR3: TGTGCCAGCAGTCAGGGACAGGGTACCTCCAAAGATGTCTACGAGCAGTACTTC.

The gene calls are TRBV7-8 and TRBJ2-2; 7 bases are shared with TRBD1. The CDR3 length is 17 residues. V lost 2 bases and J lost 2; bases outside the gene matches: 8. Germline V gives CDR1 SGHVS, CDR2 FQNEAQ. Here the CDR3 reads CASSLFHPGGNTGELFF. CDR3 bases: TGTGCCAGCAGCTTATTTCACCCAGGGGGAAACACCGGGGAGCTGTTTTTT.

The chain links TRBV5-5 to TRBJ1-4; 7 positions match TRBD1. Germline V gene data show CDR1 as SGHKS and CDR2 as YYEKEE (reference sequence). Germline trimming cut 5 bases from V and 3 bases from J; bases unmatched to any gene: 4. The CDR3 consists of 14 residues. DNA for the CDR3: TGTGCCAGCAGGCGCCAGGGGGCTAATGAAAAACTGTTTTTT. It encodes CASRRQGANEKLFF.

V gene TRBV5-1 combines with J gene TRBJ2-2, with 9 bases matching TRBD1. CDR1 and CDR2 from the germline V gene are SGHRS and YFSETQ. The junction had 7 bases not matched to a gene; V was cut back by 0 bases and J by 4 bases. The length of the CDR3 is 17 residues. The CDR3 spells CASSLAQGTGSTGELFF. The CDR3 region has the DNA TGCGCCAGCAGCTTGGCCCAGGGGACAGGGTCCACCGGGGAGCTGTTTTTT.

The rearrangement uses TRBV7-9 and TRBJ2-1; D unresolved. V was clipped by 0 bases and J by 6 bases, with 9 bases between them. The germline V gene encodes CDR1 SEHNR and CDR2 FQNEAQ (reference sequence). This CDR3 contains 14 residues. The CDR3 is CASSLAETFNEQFF. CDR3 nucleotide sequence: TGTGCCAGCAGCTTAGCTGAGACATTCAATGAGCAGTTCTTC. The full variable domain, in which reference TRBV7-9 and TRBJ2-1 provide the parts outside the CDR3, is DTGVSQNPRHKITKRGQNVTFRCDPISEHNRLYWYRQTLGQGPEFLTYFQNEAQLEKSRLLSDRFSAERPKGSFSTLEIQRTEQGDSAMYLCASSLAETFNEQFFGPGTRLTVL.

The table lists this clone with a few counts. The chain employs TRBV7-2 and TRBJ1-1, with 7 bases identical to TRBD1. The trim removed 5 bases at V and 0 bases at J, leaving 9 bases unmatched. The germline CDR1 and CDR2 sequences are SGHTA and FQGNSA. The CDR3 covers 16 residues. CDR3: CASSPQAGQLNTEAFF. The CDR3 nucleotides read TGTGCCAGCAGCCCACAGGCGGGACAGCTGAACACTGAAGCTTTCTTT.

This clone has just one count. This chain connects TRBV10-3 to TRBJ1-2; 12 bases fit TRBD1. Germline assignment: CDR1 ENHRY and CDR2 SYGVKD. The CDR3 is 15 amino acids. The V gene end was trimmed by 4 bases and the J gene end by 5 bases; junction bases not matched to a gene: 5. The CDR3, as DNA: TGTGCCATCAGTGCCGGGACAGGGGGCCTATATGGCTACACCTTC. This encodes CAISAGTGGLYGYTF.

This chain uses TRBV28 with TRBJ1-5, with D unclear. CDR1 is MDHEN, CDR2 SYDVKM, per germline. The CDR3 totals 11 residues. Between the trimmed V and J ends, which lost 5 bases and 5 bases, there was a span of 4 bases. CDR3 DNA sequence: TGTGCCAGCAGTGTAGATCAGCCCCAGCATTTT. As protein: CASSVDQPQHF.

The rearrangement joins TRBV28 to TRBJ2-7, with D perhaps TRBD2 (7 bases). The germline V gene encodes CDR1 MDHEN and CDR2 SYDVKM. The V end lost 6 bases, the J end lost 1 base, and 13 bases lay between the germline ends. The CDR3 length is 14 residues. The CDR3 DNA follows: TGTGCCAGCAGGGGAGGGGGAAATTCCTACGAGCAGTACTTC. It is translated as CASRGGGNSYEQYF.